The 5 T cell receptor beta chains below were found in one sample sequenced in a study of T cells in Graves' hyperthyroidism and ophthalmopathy. RNA transcripts were the template for amplifying TCR beta CDR3 regions. TCR CDR3 regions were first amplified by RT-PCR with HTBI primers. Each CDR3 protein gets one entry after TCRdb re-called the multiplex PCR reads with MiXCR. The table shows 690,000 or so distinct CDR3 sequences, with about 19% occurring only once. The sequenced sample was blood. These receptors were obtained from a woman aged 50 to 65 with Graves' hyperthyroidism that later progressed to Graves' ophthalmopathy.

In its sample, this clonotype was seen a few times. V and J are TRBV29-1 and TRBJ2-3; D possibly uses TRBD1 or TRBD2 (6 bases each). V was cut by 6 bases and J by 8 bases, with 12 bases left in between. Germline V lookup: CDR1 SQVTM, CDR2 ANQGSEA. CDR3 length: 11 amino acids. The CDR3 here is CSVVQGGTQYF. The CDR3, as DNA: TGCAGCGTAGTACAGGGAGGTACGCAGTATTTT.

This clonotype has at least ten counts. This rearrangement joins TRBV3-1 to TRBJ2-1; 9 nucleotides match TRBD2. J lost 4 bases, V lost 4 bases, and 11 bases had no gene match. Per germline, CDR1 LGHDT and CDR2 YNNKEL (reference sequence). CDR3 length: 17 residues. CDR3 amino acids: CASSRVRRGGLYNEQFF. The CDR3 DNA is TGTGCCAGCAGCCGCGTTAGGCGGGGGGGCTTATACAATGAGCAGTTCTTC.

This clonotype was observed at least ten times. The CDR3 nucleotides read TGTGCCAGCAGCTTAGGTTTCACAGGGTCGGGTGAGCAGTTCTTC. Encoded protein: CASSLGFTGSGEQFF. The chain joins TRBV7-2 to TRBJ2-1; D is perhaps TRBD1 (6 bases). V gave up 1 base and J gave up 9 bases, with 16 bases separating them. CDR3 length equals 15 residues. Germline V CDR1 and CDR2: SGHTA, FQGNSA.

Details on this clonotype: Being one base from a much bigger clone, this may be a read error. The chain joins TRBV7-9 to TRBJ2-5, with D possibly matching TRBD2 (5 bases). The V and J ends lost 5 bases and 5 bases respectively, with 15 bases between them. This CDR3 region has 14 residues. CDR1 is SEHNR, CDR2 FQNEAQ, per germline (reference sequence). DNA for the CDR3: TGTGCCAGCAGCACTCCCTTGGGCGGGGAGACCCAGTACTTC. Translated, it gives CASSTPLGGETQYF.

This clonotype was counted a few times. V gene TRBV12-5 combines with J gene TRBJ2-2; D remains unclear. The germline V and J ends were trimmed by 0 bases and 2 bases, with 10 bases remaining between them. The CDR3 extends over 16 amino acids. CDR1 is LGHNT, CDR2 FRNRAP, per germline. CDR3 coding DNA: TGTGCTAGTGGTTTGGTTCTCGCAGTTAACACCGGGGAGCTGTTTTTT. The encoded protein is CASGLVLAVNTGELFF.